What follows are 25 T cell receptor beta chains derived from one specimen sequenced in a study of identical twins listed by TCRdb under 2016. Libraries came from 5' RACE. The listed sequencing device is Illumina HiSeq 2000. Starting from the raw public reads, TCRdb applied fastp trimming at Q25, assembled clones with MiXCR and retained in-frame beta chains. Here each entry gathers all rows of one CDR3 protein and keeps the most common genes and DNA. Across this sample there are approximately 1.8 million distinct CDR3 sequences, with less than 35% seen only once. Of the sample, roughly 0.3% falls within the top ten clones. Sequencing was done on a sample of cord blood. The source of these receptors is a newborn girl in good health.

This clonotype has more than one count but fewer than ten. The V call is TRBV3-1, the J call TRBJ1-4; possibly TRBD1 for D (6 bases). Trimming removed 4 bases at V and 4 bases at J, with 13 bases between. CDR3 size: 15 residues. Germline CDR1 LGHDT, CDR2 YNNKEL (reference sequence). As DNA, the CDR3 is TGTGCCAGCAGCCCAGGGGACGGGTTTAATGAAAAACTGTTTTTT. Translating gives CASSPGDGFNEKLFF.

The rearrangement links TRBV6-2 or TRBV6-3 to TRBJ1-2; TRBD1 agrees at 7 bases. Germline V gives CDR1 MNHEY, CDR2 SVGEGT. The CDR3 covers 12 residues. Trimming at V came to 11 bases and at J to 7 bases, leaving 10 bases not matched to a gene. DNA of the CDR3: TGTGCCGCACGGGACAGCCCTTCTGGCTACACCTTC. The encoded protein is CAARDSPSGYTF.

This chain uses TRBV7-9 with TRBJ1-1; weak D call: TRBD1 (6 bases). This CDR3 comprises 12 residues. Germline V gives CDR1 SEHNR, CDR2 FQNEAQ (reference sequence). V gave up 3 bases and J gave up 9 bases, with 11 bases separating them. In DNA, the CDR3 is TGTGCCAGCAGCTTGACAGGAGAGAAAGCTTTCTTT. The encoded protein is CASSLTGEKAFF. Looking up the rest from reference TRBV7-9 and TRBJ1-1 gives the full variable domain: DTGVSQNPRHKITKRGQNVTFRCDPISEHNRLYWYRQTLGQGPEFLTYFQNEAQLEKSRLLSDRFSAERPKGSFSTLEIQRTEQGDSAMYLCASSLTGEKAFFGQGTRLTVV.

V usage is TRBV10-3 and J usage is TRBJ2-1; D not certain. The germline V gene has CDR1 ENHRY and CDR2 SYGVKD. CDR3 length equals 12 residues. The germline V and J ends were trimmed by 3 bases and 10 bases, with 10 bases remaining between them. CDR3 DNA: TGTGCCATCAGTGACTCTTCCTACGAGCAGTTCTTC. Translated, it gives CAISDSSYEQFF.

This chain links TRBV20-1 with TRBJ2-3; D may be TRBD2 (5 bases). The CDR3 contains 14 residues. Trimming took 6 bases from V and 0 from J, leaving 13 bases between them. The germline V gene encodes CDR1 DFQATT and CDR2 SNEGSKA (reference sequence). CDR3 in amino acids: CSAKNSASTDTQYF. As DNA, the CDR3 is TGCAGTGCGAAAAATAGCGCCAGCACAGATACGCAGTATTTT.

The table lists this clonotype with a few counts. The rearrangement uses TRBV7-2 and TRBJ1-4, with a possible D match to TRBD1 (5 bases). Trimming removed 1 base at V and 5 bases at J, with 11 bases between. CDR3 length: 15 residues. Germline V CDR1 and CDR2: SGHTA, FQGNSA. The CDR3 DNA reads as TGTGCCAGCAGCTTAGGGGGGAGGCCAAATGAAAAACTGTTTTTT. Translated, it gives CASSLGGRPNEKLFF.

The chain couples TRBV15 to TRBJ1-1, with 8 bases that match TRBD1. Per the germline V gene, CDR1 is LNHNV and CDR2 is YYDKDF (reference sequence). V lost 6 bases and J lost 4; bases outside the gene matches: 4. The CDR3 length is 13 residues. The CDR3 nucleotides read TGTGCCACCAGAAGGACAGGGCGCACTGAAGCTTTCTTT. Translated, it gives CATRRTGRTEAFF.

Regarding this clonotype: The CDR3 end shows no conserved phenylalanine or tryptophan, and so a read error is likely. V is TRBV7-9 and J is TRBJ2-1; D gene unclear. Per the germline V gene, CDR1 is SEHNR and CDR2 is FQNEAQ (reference sequence). Trimming left V 0 bases short and J 2 bases short, with 8 bases between. The CDR3 sequence is 15 residues long. The CDR3 DNA is TGTGCCAGCAGCTTAGCAGTTGGGGCCTACAATGAGCAGTTCTGC. This gives the protein CASSLAVGAYNEQFC.

This clonotype was seen ten or more times. This chain links TRBV29-1 with TRBJ2-4; unclear D gene. Germline CDR1 SQVTM, CDR2 ANQGSEA. The V end was cut by 5 bases, the J end by 0 bases, with 5 bases between. The length of the CDR3 is 12 residues. The CDR3 coding sequence is TGCAGCGTTACTCCAGCCAAAAACATTCAGTACTTC. Encoded protein: CSVTPAKNIQYF.

This sequence joins TRBV12-3 or TRBV12-4 and TRBJ2-1, with D possibly called TRBD1 or TRBD2 (5 bases each). V lost 7 bases to trimming and J lost 4 bases, with 11 bases between them. This CDR3 has 13 amino acids. CDR3 residues: CASTPGPYNEQFF. CDR3 DNA sequence: TGTGCCAGCACACCGGGACCGTACAATGAGCAGTTCTTC.

The rearrangement uses TRBV11-2 and TRBJ2-1; 10 bases are a match to TRBD2. Germline CDR1 reads SGHAT; CDR2 reads FQNNGV. This CDR3 is built from 15 residues. V shed 0 bases, J shed 6 bases, and the junction held 2 bases outside the gene matches. As DNA, the CDR3 is TGTGCCAGCAGCTTAGAATGGACTAGCGGCAATGAGCAGTTCTTC. This gives the protein CASSLEWTSGNEQFF.

This chain joins TRBV5-1 and TRBJ2-3; 11 nucleotides agree with TRBD2. Germline V gene sequence: CDR1 SGHRS, CDR2 YFSETQ. The CDR3 totals 17 residues. Trimming removed 2 bases from V and 2 bases from J; junction bases left unmatched: 7. CDR3 coding DNA: TGCGCCAGCAGCTTCTCTTCTAGCGGGGGGCACACAGATACGCAGTATTTT. It yields the protein CASSFSSSGGHTDTQYF. Full variable domain (rest looked up from reference TRBV5-1 and TRBJ2-3): KAGVTQTPRYLIKTRGQQVTLSCSPISGHRSVSWYQQTPGQGLQFLFEYFSETQRNKGNFPGRFSGRQFSNSRSEMNVSTLELGDSALYLCASSFSSSGGHTDTQYFGPGTRLTVL.

The CDR3 loop is CASSRRGAAGELFF. CDR3 coding DNA: TGTGCCAGCTCACGCCGTGGGGCTGCCGGGGAGCTGTTTTTT. The chain carries TRBV18 and TRBJ2-2; D is perhaps TRBD1 (5 bases). The CDR3 sequence is 14 residues long. Germline CDR1 is KGHSH and CDR2 is LQKENI. With 4 bases removed from V and 6 bases from J, the gap between germline ends came to 12 bases.

This chain links TRBV19 with TRBJ2-4; D perhaps matches TRBD1 (6 bases). The end of the DNA is better explained by TRBJ2-7, so the J call may be wrong. There are 13 residues in the CDR3. Germline V gene sequence: CDR1 LNHDA, CDR2 SQIVND (reference sequence). DNA of the CDR3: TGTGCCAGTAGTATATCCAGGGGCAACGAGCAGTACTTC. The encoded protein is CASSISRGNEQYF.

This clonotype was detected only a few times. The chain links TRBV28 to TRBJ2-6; 7 bases map to TRBD2. V gave up 3 bases and J gave up 0 bases; unmatched junction bases: 11. This CDR3 comprises 19 residues. The germline V gene has CDR1 MDHEN and CDR2 SYDVKM. The CDR3 loop reads CASSFAGDHSRSGANVLTF. The DNA of the CDR3 is TGTGCCAGCAGTTTTGCGGGAGACCATTCGCGCTCTGGGGCCAACGTCCTGACTTTC.

This clonotype was counted many times. The V gene is TRBV29-1, the J gene TRBJ1-2, with 9 bases aligning to TRBD1. Looked up from germline, CDR1 is SQVTM and CDR2 is ANQGSEA. Trimming took 8 bases from V and 6 from J; bases not matched to a gene: 10. The CDR3 length is 13 residues. CDR3 sequence reads: CSHRDRVFDGYTF. The CDR3 DNA follows: TGCAGCCACCGGGACAGGGTATTTGATGGCTACACCTTC.

This clonotype was counted between two and nine times. The rearrangement links TRBV28 to TRBJ2-3; 7 positions match TRBD2. Germline V gives CDR1 MDHEN, CDR2 SYDVKM. V lost 3 bases to trimming and J lost 4 bases; unmatched junction nucleotides: 7. The length of the CDR3 is 15 residues. The CDR3, as DNA: TGTGCCAGCAGTTTTTCGGCGGGAGTCTCAGATACGCAGTATTTT. It is translated as CASSFSAGVSDTQYF.

V and J are TRBV29-1 and TRBJ2-7; tentatively, D is TRBD1 or TRBD2 (5 bases each). The J call could be wrong; TRBJ2-5 is a better fit for the DNA end. The germline gives CDR1 SQVTM, CDR2 ANQGSEA. There are 12 residues in the CDR3. This CDR3 reads CSVAGRKETQYF. DNA for the CDR3: TGCAGCGTTGCGGGGCGGAAAGAGACCCAGTACTTC.

Only a few counts were recorded for this clonotype. The chain joins TRBV5-1 to TRBJ2-1; the D gene is possibly TRBD1 (6 bases). The CDR3 runs to 16 residues. Germline V gene lookup returns CDR1 SGHRS and CDR2 YFSETQ. Trimming took 1 base from V and 4 from J, leaving 15 bases between them. This CDR3 is CASSLSGAGPYNEQFF. In DNA form, the CDR3 reads TGCGCCAGCAGCTTGTCAGGGGCAGGTCCATACAATGAGCAGTTCTTC.

The V gene is TRBV20-1, the J gene TRBJ1-1; D not certain. Germline values: CDR1 DFQATT, CDR2 SNEGSKA (reference sequence). The V gene lost 5 bases and the J gene lost 0 bases, with 10 bases spanning the gap. The CDR3 is 13 residues long. CDR3 protein: CSASRSMNTEAFF. CDR3 nucleotide sequence: TGCAGTGCTTCAAGGAGCATGAACACTGAAGCTTTCTTT.

This clonotype was picked up a small number of times. V is TRBV7-2 and J is TRBJ2-3, with 10 bases lining up with TRBD1. V dropped 8 bases and J dropped 4; count of bases not matched to a gene: 3. Germline CDR1 and CDR2: SGHTA and FQGNSA. CDR3 length: 13 amino acids. The CDR3 reads CASRQGAADTQYF. The CDR3 bases are TGTGCCAGCCGACAGGGGGCGGCAGATACGCAGTATTTT.

The CDR3 DNA sequence: TGTGCCAGCAGCGCGACAGACGGGGGCTACACCTTC. Translated: CASSATDGGYTF. The chain couples TRBV9 to TRBJ1-2; maybe TRBD1 (5 bases). Germline CDR1 and CDR2: SGDLS and YYNGEE. The CDR3 sequence is 12 residues long. Trimming took off 3 bases at V and 8 bases at J, with 11 bases between the two ends.

J is TRBJ2-5 and V is TRBV14; 8 nucleotides match TRBD1. The V and J ends lost 4 bases and 5 bases, in that order; junction bases with no gene match: 9. CDR1 is SGHDN, CDR2 FVKESK, per germline. CDR3 length: 15 residues. Written as DNA, the CDR3 is TGTGCCAGCAGCCCTATCCAGGGGGCGCGGGAGACCCAGTACTTC. Its protein product is CASSPIQGARETQYF.

This clonotype was recorded a few times. CDR3 in amino acids: CASTPMVGGQGNLFGYGYTF. The CDR3 DNA reads as TGTGCCAGCACCCCGATGGTTGGGGGACAGGGGAATCTGTTCGGCTATGGCTACACCTTC. The chain employs TRBV6-1 and TRBJ1-2; TRBD1 aligns across 10 bases. J was trimmed by 4 bases and V by 7 bases; bases with no gene match: 24. Germline CDR1 reads MNHNS; CDR2 reads SASEGT. The CDR3 extends over 20 amino acids.

This clonotype was counted ten times or more. The rearrangement links TRBV29-1 to TRBJ2-1; D remains unclear. This CDR3 spans 14 amino acids. V lost 3 bases, J lost 3 bases, and 12 bases lay in between. Germline CDR1 SQVTM, CDR2 ANQGSEA. CDR3 in DNA: TGCAGCGTTGATGGCCGGCCTTTCTACAATGAGCAGTTCTTC. It encodes CSVDGRPFYNEQFF.